These 15 T cell receptor beta chains share one sample of origin, sequenced in a study of a mutant IDH1 vaccine in newly diagnosed glioma. For these TCRs, the target antigens are not known. This sample's time point: week 35, safety follow-up. Doses of 300 ug of mutant IDH1 20-mer peptide were given with topical imiquimod. This table comes from immunoSEQ multiplex PCR, and its TCRdb copy is limited to in-frame clones, with some not included. The data contain about 32,000 clones, 82% of them singletons. Source: PBMCs, taken from a glioma patient whose treatment included an IDH1 peptide vaccine. All receptors come from a woman between 18 and 29 years old with glioma.

This chain joins TRBV19 and TRBJ1-5; 7 bases map to TRBD1. Germline CDR1 LNHDA, CDR2 SQIVND (reference sequence). This CDR3 contains 16 residues. The J segment lost 1 base and the V segment lost 3 bases, leaving 6 bases of the junction unmatched. The chain's CDR3 is CASSIFETGSNQPQHF. CDR3 coding DNA: TGTGCCAGTAGTATTTTTGAGACAGGGAGCAATCAGCCCCAGCATTTT.

V is TRBV6-1 and J is TRBJ1-1; D remains unclear. The CDR3 runs 18 residues. The germline gives CDR1 MNHNS, CDR2 SASEGT. The V and J ends lost 4 bases and 1 base respectively, with 22 bases between them. CDR3 sequence reads: CASSVNIFRVPSNTEAFF. As DNA, the CDR3 is TGTGCCAGCAGTGTAAATATTTTTCGGGTCCCCTCGAACACTGAAGCTTTCTTT.

The V and J genes are TRBV7-9 and TRBJ1-2, with a tentative D call TRBD1 (5 bases). The V and J ends lost 2 bases and 5 bases respectively, with 27 bases between them. This CDR3 region has 19 residues. From germline, CDR1 is SEHNR and CDR2 FQNEAQ (reference sequence). The CDR3 is CASSLLNPIQGRGGYGYTF. Written as DNA, the CDR3 is TGTGCCAGCAGCTTACTTAATCCCATCCAGGGCCGGGGGGGTTATGGCTACACCTTC. The full variable domain, completed using reference TRBV7-9 and TRBJ1-2, is DTGVSQNPRHKITKRGQNVTFRCDPISEHNRLYWYRQTLGQGPEFLTYFQNEAQLEKSRLLSDRFSAERPKGSFSTLEIQRTEQGDSAMYLCASSLLNPIQGRGGYGYTFGSGTRLTVV.

This clone was picked up one time. This chain uses TRBV7-9 with TRBJ2-7; D possibly corresponds to TRBD2 (5 bases). Trimming removed 5 bases at V and 3 bases at J, with 14 bases between. Germline CDR1 SEHNR, CDR2 FQNEAQ (reference sequence). This CDR3 region has 14 residues. The CDR3 sequence is CASSHSGILYEQYF. DNA of the CDR3: TGTGCCAGCAGCCATTCCGGGATCCTCTACGAGCAGTACTTC.

The chain joins TRBV27 to TRBJ2-1, with D unresolved. The V gene lost 8 bases and the J gene lost 4 bases, with 9 bases spanning the gap. Germline-derived CDR1 and CDR2 are MNHEY and SMNVEV (reference sequence). This CDR3 region has 12 residues. The chain's CDR3 is CASGFGYNEQFF. CDR3 bases: TGTGCCAGCGGATTTGGATACAATGAGCAGTTCTTC.

The genes are TRBV28 and TRBJ2-1, with D hard to call. This CDR3 spans 12 amino acids. Germline assignment: CDR1 MDHEN and CDR2 SYDVKM. V shed 2 bases and J shed 6 bases, with 5 bases lying between them. The chain's CDR3 is CASSLTGNEQFF. CDR3 coding DNA: TGTGCCAGCAGTTTAACCGGCAATGAGCAGTTCTTC.

V is TRBV19 and J is TRBJ1-5; no reliable D call. V lost 0 bases to trimming and J lost 3 bases, with 12 bases between them. Germline V gene lookup returns CDR1 LNHDA and CDR2 SQIVND (reference sequence). CDR3 length: 16 residues. The CDR3 sequence is CASSIDFSGFNQPQHF. CDR3 in DNA: TGTGCCAGTAGTATAGATTTTTCGGGGTTCAATCAGCCCCAGCATTTT.

The chain has TRBV7-2 and TRBJ2-5, with 9 bases matching TRBD2. V was clipped by 5 bases and J by 5 bases; unmatched bases: 12. Germline V gene lookup returns CDR1 SGHTA and CDR2 FQGNSA. The CDR3 length is 16 residues. This CDR3 reads CASSRASSGRWETQYF. CDR3 coding DNA: TGTGCCAGCAGCCGCGCTTCAAGCGGGAGGTGGGAGACCCAGTACTTC.

The chain is built from TRBV5-4 and TRBJ2-3, with TRBD2 matching over 7 bases. CDR1 SGHNT and CDR2 YYREEE come from the germline V gene (reference sequence). The length of the CDR3 is 16 residues. The V segment lost 0 bases and the J segment 0 bases; nucleotides outside the gene matches: 4. CDR3 nucleotides: TGTGCCAGCAGCTTGGGACTAGCCTTGAGCACAGATACGCAGTATTTT. Translation gives CASSLGLALSTDTQYF. The variable domain in full, with the rest retrieved from reference TRBV5-4 and TRBJ2-3, is ETGVTQSPTHLIKTRGQQVTLRCSSQSGHNTVSWYQQALGQGPQFIFQYYREEENGRGNFPPRFSGLQFPNYSSELNVNALELDDSALYLCASSLGLALSTDTQYFGPGTRLTVL.

The chain employs TRBV19 and TRBJ2-1, with 8 bases matching TRBD1. The length of the CDR3 is 15 residues. J gave up 4 bases and V 6 bases, and 8 bases lay outside the gene matches. CDR1 LNHDA and CDR2 SQIVND come from the germline V gene (reference sequence). For the CDR3, the DNA is TGTGCCAGTAGGACCGGGACAGGAGTATACAATGAGCAGTTCTTC. Its translation is CASRTGTGVYNEQFF.

The CDR3 loop reads CASGLVIGQGNNQPQHF. As DNA, the CDR3 is TGTGCTAGTGGTTTGGTAATAGGGCAGGGGAACAATCAGCCCCAGCATTTT. This sequence joins TRBV12-5 and TRBJ1-5, with D perhaps matching TRBD1 (6 bases). This CDR3 has 17 residues. Germline CDR1 LGHNT, CDR2 FRNRAP. Trimming left V 0 bases short and J 3 bases short, with 15 bases between.

The chain joins TRBV7-9 to TRBJ1-4; D unclear. Trimming left V 3 bases short and J 12 bases short, with 17 bases between. The CDR3 spans 14 residues. From germline, CDR1 is SEHNR and CDR2 FQNEAQ (reference sequence). The CDR3: CASSFSASSGQLFF. The CDR3 region has the DNA TGTGCCAGCAGCTTTTCGGCCTCGTCTGGGCAACTGTTTTTT.

This clone was seen a handful of times. The rearrangement joins TRBV5-1 to TRBJ1-4; D gene unclear. The ends were cut back, 1 base at V and 0 bases at J, with 4 bases in the middle. Germline CDR1 and CDR2: SGHRS and YFSETQ. The CDR3 is 14 amino acids. The CDR3 nucleotides read TGCGCCAGCAGCTTGTACACAACTAATGAAAAACTGTTTTTT. Protein product: CASSLYTTNEKLFF.

This rearrangement joins TRBV28 to TRBJ2-1; 12 bases line up with TRBD2. This CDR3 region has 16 residues. Per germline, CDR1 MDHEN and CDR2 SYDVKM. J lost 4 bases, V lost 5 bases, and 6 bases had no gene match. CDR3 nucleotide sequence: TGTGCCAGCAGTACCTCCGGGACTAGCGGGTACAATGAGCAGTTCTTC. Its protein product is CASSTSGTSGYNEQFF.

This clone is a singleton in its sample. The V call is TRBV6-1, the J call TRBJ1-5; 7 nucleotides match TRBD1. The CDR3 spans 14 residues. The junction had 6 bases not matched to a gene; V was cut back by 8 bases and J by 2 bases. Germline V gene sequence: CDR1 MNHNS, CDR2 SASEGT. The CDR3 here is CASSKGAGNQPQHF. CDR3 sequence (DNA): TGTGCCAGCTCGAAGGGGGCGGGCAATCAGCCCCAGCATTTT.